This is a list of T cell receptor beta chains from one sample in a study of patients and donors after allogeneic stem cell transplantation. TCRdb re-analysed the RT-PCR reads in MiXCR, keeping a single row per CDR3 protein. The sample lists 800,000 to 1,000,000 distinct CDR3 sequences, about a sixth occurring once. The sequenced sample was blood, either unsorted or a sorted T cell fraction (not recorded which). These receptors were collected from a human donor who was either an allogeneic HSCT recipient or a stem cell or donor lymphocyte infusion donor (not recorded which). It is not recorded whose cells these are; they may come from a transplant donor. Each CDR3 is given with its conserved first and last residue. Fields, in order: clone size, J gene, D gene, V gene, CDR3 DNA, CDR3 protein. The D gene is left open where the match is weak. Clone size is not always given. Where it is, it says once, few, many or a class for expanded clones.

size: NA
J: TRBJ1-1
D: NA
V: TRBV15
DNA: TGTGCCACCAGCTCGGCAGTCTCTGAAGCTTTCTTT
CDR3: CATSSAVSEAFF

size: once
J: TRBJ2-7
D: NA
V: TRBV11-2
DNA: TGTGCCAGCAGCTTCGACTCTGGGGATATCTACGAGCAGTACTTC
CDR3: CASSFDSGDIYEQYF

size: NA
J: TRBJ2-1
D: NA
V: TRBV18
DNA: TGTGCCAGCTCACCACCCTCGATCCCCCACAATGAGCAGTTCTTC
CDR3: CASSPPSIPHNEQFF

size: many
J: TRBJ2-7
D: NA
V: TRBV12-5
DNA: TGTGCTAGTGCGCAGGGCGCCTACGAGCAGTACTTC
CDR3: CASAQGAYEQYF

size: NA
J: TRBJ1-1
D: TRBD1
V: TRBV25-1
DNA: TGTGCCAGCAGTGAACCCGGGACAGGGGACACTGAAGCTTTCTTT
CDR3: CASSEPGTGDTEAFF

size: NA
J: TRBJ2-7
D: NA
V: TRBV12-3/TRBV12-4
DNA: TGTGCCAGCAGTCCCGCCCCTGGTATAAGCTCCTACGAGCAGTACTTC
CDR3: CASSPAPGISSYEQYF

size: NA
J: TRBJ2-7
D: NA
V: TRBV6-2/TRBV6-3
DNA: TGTGCCAGCACTGACCCCGACAGCTCCTACGAGCAGTACTTC
CDR3: CASTDPDSSYEQYF

size: few
J: TRBJ2-3
D: NA
V: TRBV4-3
DNA: TGCGCCAGTAGCCATGGGGAGAGCACAGATACGCAGTATTTT
CDR3: CASSHGESTDTQYF

size: NA
J: TRBJ2-3
D: NA
V: TRBV7-9
DNA: TGTGCCAGCAGCCCTGATTGGACAGATACGCAGTATTTT
CDR3: CASSPDWTDTQYF

size: few
J: TRBJ2-7
D: NA
V: TRBV29-1
DNA: TGCAGCGTGGAGTCGGGGGAAGCCTACGAGCAGTACTTC
CDR3: CSVESGEAYEQYF

size: NA
J: TRBJ2-1
D: TRBD2
V: TRBV19
DNA: TGTGCCAGTCGCAAGCTAGCGGGAGTTTCGAATGAGCAGTTCTTC
CDR3: CASRKLAGVSNEQFF

size: few
J: TRBJ2-5
D: NA
V: TRBV7-2
DNA: TGTGCCAGCAGCCCCCAAGATAGACAAGAGACCCAGTACTTC
CDR3: CASSPQDRQETQYF

size: few
J: TRBJ2-3
D: NA
V: TRBV2
DNA: TGTGCCAGCAGTCCCGGCCCGGGGCGCGGCACAGATACGCAGTATTTT
CDR3: CASSPGPGRGTDTQYF

size: few
J: TRBJ2-5
D: TRBD2
V: TRBV20-1
DNA: TGCAGTGCTAGAGATCGGCGGGGGGGCCAGGAGACCCAGTACTTC
CDR3: CSARDRRGGQETQYF

size: few
J: TRBJ1-1
D: NA
V: TRBV20-1
DNA: TGCAGTGCCAGGTGGCGGGGGAACACTGAAGCTTTCTTT
CDR3: CSARWRGNTEAFF

size: many
J: TRBJ2-4
D: NA
V: TRBV12-3/TRBV12-4
DNA: TGTGCCAGCAGTTTATTACAAGCCAAAAACATTCAGTACTTC
CDR3: CASSLLQAKNIQYF

size: NA
J: TRBJ2-7
D: NA
V: TRBV20-1
DNA: TGCAGTGCTAGAGATCTCGATGGGTGGCCAGGGTCGAGAGGCGAGCAGTACTTC
CDR3: CSARDLDGWPGSRGEQYF

size: NA
J: TRBJ1-1
D: NA
V: TRBV6-5
DNA: TGTGCCAGCAGTTACTCGAGAGTAGGGTTCGCTGAAGCTTTCTTT
CDR3: CASSYSRVGFAEAFF

size: NA
J: TRBJ1-3
D: TRBD1
V: TRBV4-2
DNA: TGTGCCAGCAGCCCCCGAGACAGGGCTGGAAACACCATATATTTT
CDR3: CASSPRDRAGNTIYF

size: many
J: TRBJ2-3
D: NA
V: TRBV15
DNA: TGTGCCACCAGCAGAGGCGACAGGCCAGATACGCAGTATTTT
CDR3: CATSRGDRPDTQYF

size: few
J: TRBJ1-2
D: TRBD1
V: TRBV5-1
DNA: TGCGCCAGCAGCTTGGGAACAGGGGTCAATGGCTACACCTTC
CDR3: CASSLGTGVNGYTF

size: few
J: TRBJ2-1
D: NA
V: TRBV15
DNA: TGTGCCACCAGCAGAGGCAGGGGCGAGTACAATGAGCAGTTCTTC
CDR3: CATSRGRGEYNEQFF

size: few
J: TRBJ2-1
D: TRBD1
V: TRBV7-9
DNA: TGTGCCAGCAGCTCCCCAGGGGGTCTCTCCTACAATGAGCAGTTCTTC
CDR3: CASSSPGGLSYNEQFF

size: few
J: TRBJ2-7
D: TRBD2
V: TRBV20-1
DNA: TGCAGTGCTAGCCGGGGGGTATCTGCCTACGAGCAGTACTTC
CDR3: CSASRGVSAYEQYF

size: many
J: TRBJ2-3
D: NA
V: TRBV12-3/TRBV12-4
DNA: TGTGCCAGCAGTTTTCTGGTGCTTACAGATACGCAGTATTTT
CDR3: CASSFLVLTDTQYF

size: NA
J: TRBJ1-3
D: NA
V: TRBV9
DNA: TGTGCCAGCAGCGTAGACATTGGAAACACCATATATTTT
CDR3: CASSVDIGNTIYF

size: few
J: TRBJ1-1
D: NA
V: TRBV20-1
DNA: TGCAGTGCTAGAGTGAGGGCAGGGAACACTGAAGCTTTCTTT
CDR3: CSARVRAGNTEAFF

size: NA
J: TRBJ2-1
D: NA
V: TRBV4-2
DNA: TGTGCCAGCAGCCAAGACCAGGTGGCTAATGAGCAGTTCTTC
CDR3: CASSQDQVANEQFF

size: NA
J: TRBJ2-1
D: TRBD2
V: TRBV6-5
DNA: TGTGCCAGCAGTTTCGAGGTGGGGACTAGCGGGAGGAGAATTGAGCAGTTCTTC
CDR3: CASSFEVGTSGRRIEQFF

size: few
J: TRBJ1-2
D: TRBD1
V: TRBV6-2/TRBV6-3
DNA: TGTGCCAGCAGAAGGACAGGGGACAATGGCTACACCTTC
CDR3: CASRRTGDNGYTF

size: NA
J: TRBJ1-2
D: NA
V: TRBV24-1
DNA: TGTGCCACCAGTGAGCCGGACTACAGCTATGGCTACACCTTC
CDR3: CATSEPDYSYGYTF

size: NA
J: TRBJ1-2
D: NA
V: TRBV18
DNA: TGTGCCAGCTCACCATCGACTCCTGAGAGCGTTGGCTACACCTTC
CDR3: CASSPSTPESVGYTF

size: NA
J: TRBJ1-5
D: NA
V: TRBV27
DNA: TGTGCCAGCAGTGAGGGGGAGAATCAGCCCCAGCATTTT
CDR3: CASSEGENQPQHF

size: once
J: TRBJ2-7
D: NA
V: TRBV4-1
DNA: TGCGCCAGCAGCCAAGAATCGACAGCGGTCTCCTACGAGCAGTACTTC
CDR3: CASSQESTAVSYEQYF

size: NA
J: TRBJ2-3
D: NA
V: TRBV5-1
DNA: TGCGCCAGCAGCTTGGTGGCGGGTCAAAGCACAGATACGCAGTATTTT
CDR3: CASSLVAGQSTDTQYF

size: NA
J: TRBJ2-2
D: NA
V: TRBV4-1
DNA: TGCGCCAGCAGCCAGGGCCCCGGGGGTCCCACCGGGGAGCTGTTTTTT
CDR3: CASSQGPGGPTGELFF

size: NA
J: TRBJ2-5
D: NA
V: TRBV7-9
DNA: TGTGCCAGCAGCTTACGGTCCCGGGGTGGGGAGACCAAGTACTTC
CDR3: CASSLRSRGGETKYF

size: NA
J: TRBJ1-6
D: TRBD1
V: TRBV20-1
DNA: TGCAGTGCTAGTAGACAGGGCCCTAATTCACCCCTCCACTTT
CDR3: CSASRQGPNSPLHF

size: few
J: TRBJ2-3
D: NA
V: TRBV12-3/TRBV12-4
DNA: TGTGCCAGCAGCCGAGAACCAGGGGTGACAGATACGCAGTATTTT
CDR3: CASSREPGVTDTQYF

size: NA
J: TRBJ1-2
D: NA
V: TRBV12-3/TRBV12-4
DNA: TGTGCCAGCAGTTTAGCGCTATTCTCGGTCAGGGAAAGATATGGCTACACCTTC
CDR3: CASSLALFSVRERYGYTF

size: NA
J: TRBJ2-1
D: NA
V: TRBV7-9
DNA: TGTGCCAGCAGCGCCCAACGGAAGGGGATGAATGAGCAGTTCTTC
CDR3: CASSAQRKGMNEQFF